Each of the 9 T cell receptor beta chains below was sequenced from the same sample in a study of shared clonotypes between healthy human individuals. Profiling relied on immunoSEQ multiplex PCR, and the TCRdb table lists in-frame clones only, not all of them. Among fewer than 1.8 million clones, around 98.5% were seen once, and the ten largest hold around 0.38%. Sample: naive CD4+ T cells sorted from blood. Stated subset: CD45RA+ positively selected. The origin of the receptors is a man aged 30 to 39 in good health.

This clone is a singleton in its sample. V gene TRBV7-9 combines with J gene TRBJ2-3, with D possibly TRBD2 on 5 matching bases. The germline V and J ends were trimmed by 5 bases and 7 bases, with 22 bases remaining between them. Germline values: CDR1 SEHNR, CDR2 FQNEAQ (reference sequence). The CDR3 runs to 16 residues. The DNA for the CDR3 is TGTGCCAGCAGCGCTATGACTGGACTTCTTTGGAATACGCAGTATTTT. Amino acids: CASSAMTGLLWNTQYF.

The genes are TRBV19 and TRBJ2-1; D remains ambiguous. The CDR3 has 11 amino acids. In germline, CDR1 is LNHDA, CDR2 SQIVND (reference sequence). Here the CDR3 reads CATTRANEQFF. The CDR3 DNA reads as TGTGCTACTACAAGGGCCAATGAGCAGTTCTTC.

The V call is TRBV15, the J call TRBJ1-1, with no clear D. Germline V gene data show CDR1 as LNHNV and CDR2 as YYDKDF (reference sequence). V was pared by 0 bases and J by 1 base, with 6 bases between. This CDR3 is 14 amino acids long. The CDR3 coding sequence is TGTGCCACCAGCAGAGATTTTCAGAACACTGAAGCTTTCTTT. It encodes CATSRDFQNTEAFF.

This clone has just one count. The chain is built from TRBV28 and TRBJ2-7; perhaps TRBD2 as D (5 bases). V lost 6 bases and J lost 5, with 17 bases in between. CDR3 length: 14 residues. Germline values: CDR1 MDHEN, CDR2 SYDVKM. The CDR3: CASRSSSAANEQYF. CDR3 bases: TGTGCCAGCAGGTCTAGCTCCGCAGCCAACGAGCAGTACTTC.

The J gene is TRBJ2-7, the V gene TRBV19, with D possibly being TRBD2 (6 bases). From germline, CDR1 is LNHDA and CDR2 SQIVND (reference sequence). This CDR3 contains 15 residues. The CDR3 nucleotides are TGTGCGATATCGGACCCGGGAGATAGTATGGGGAAGCAGTACTTC. Amino acids: CAISDPGDSMGKQYF. Variable domain in full (rest from reference TRBV19 and TRBJ2-7): DGGITQSPKYLFRKEGQNVTLSCEQNLNHDAMYWYRQDPGQGLRLIYYSQIVNDFQKGDIAEGYSVSREKKESFPLTVTSAQKNPTAFYLCAISDPGDSMGKQYFGPGTRLTVT.

The V and J genes are TRBV30 and TRBJ1-5, with 8 bases that match TRBD1. The CDR3 runs to 14 residues. V lost 6 bases to trimming and J lost 6 bases; unmatched junction nucleotides: 10. Germline-derived CDR1 and CDR2 are GTSNPN and SVGIG (reference sequence). The CDR3 here is CACNRDRPPQPQHF. CDR3 DNA sequence: TGTGCCTGTAATAGGGACAGGCCCCCTCAGCCCCAGCATTTT.

The chain uses TRBV7-2 and TRBJ1-5; the match to TRBD1 covers 8 bases. Germline trimming cut 5 bases from V and 4 bases from J; bases unmatched to any gene: 10. This CDR3 region has 16 residues. Germline CDR1 reads SGHTA; CDR2 reads FQGNSA. CDR3 sequence reads: CASSQRPGQVNQPQHF. CDR3 bases: TGTGCCAGCAGCCAACGCCCGGGACAGGTTAATCAGCCCCAGCATTTT.

This sequence joins TRBV27 and TRBJ2-7, with 13 bases fitting TRBD2. Per the germline V gene, CDR1 is MNHEY and CDR2 is SMNVEV (reference sequence). This CDR3 has 15 residues. V dropped 4 bases and J dropped 7; count of bases not matched to a gene: 7. The CDR3, as DNA: TGTGCCAGCAGTTCGGGACTAGCGGGACTTGGGGAGCAGTACTTC. Its translation is CASSSGLAGLGEQYF.

The chain links TRBV18 to TRBJ2-7; 9 bases align to TRBD1. V was pared by 2 bases and J by 1 base, with 3 bases of the junction left unmatched. CDR1 and CDR2 (germline): KGHSH, LQKENI. CDR3 length: 15 amino acids. The CDR3: CASSPGQGTSYEQYF. Here the CDR3 DNA reads TGTGCCAGCTCACCAGGACAGGGGACTTCCTACGAGCAGTACTTC. The whole variable domain, filled in from reference TRBV18 and TRBJ2-7, reads NAGVMQNPRHLVRRRGQEARLRCSPMKGHSHVYWYRQLPEEGLKFMVYLQKENIIDESGMPKERFSAEFPKEGPSILRIQQVVRGDSAAYFCASSPGQGTSYEQYFGPGTRLTVT.